This TCR beta chain originates from a study of blood T cell repertoires in COVID-19. Study information: Sites in the United States, Italy and Spain provided acute and convalescent COVID-19 samples. From T cells, B-cell-depleted T cells, or PBMCs came the material, which was cDNA or gDNA.

Trimming stripped 4 bases from V and 4 bases from J, with 20 bases between. Germline loops: CDR1 SGHAT, CDR2 FQNNGV. There are 16 residues in the CDR3. Recruited during active infection, patients (from Seattle) were subsequently followed longitudinally. Study processing details: Cell counts per sample came from amplifying reference gene primers. Profiled with immunoSEQ multiplex PCR; TCRdb holds only in-frame clones, not every one. V and J calls and clone size are given by that table; D and trimming were obtained from the DNA. The sample has about 140,000 clones, roughly 84% seen once; the top ten hold 8.9%.

The sample taken for sequencing was peripheral blood. This chain joins TRBV11-2 and TRBJ2-7; D is perhaps TRBD2 (6 bases). The clonotype originates from a man in his thirties or forties with COVID-19, enrolled during active disease. CDR3 in DNA: TGTGCCAGCAGCTCCCCGGGAGCGGCCTCCCTGTACGAGCAGTACTTC. Residues: CASSSPGAASLYEQYF.